These 28 T cell receptor beta chains originate from one sample sequenced in a study of blood T cells in healthy people across ages. Together with a sample-barcoded 5' primer, a J-beta primer mix was included in a second PCR lasting about 7 to 12 cycles. TCRdb re-derived calls from the 5' RACE reads in MiXCR, one entry per CDR3 protein. Of about 800,000 distinct CDR3 sequences detected, around 25% appear once; the ten largest clones hold under 4%. The same specimen was also included in a second study, on T cells of mothers and their children.

The material sequenced was blood. The receptors shown here come from a boy younger than 18 in good health.

This clonotype appeared a few times. This chain uses TRBV12-5 with TRBJ2-5; 9 bases are a match to TRBD1. Germline CDR1 LGHNT, CDR2 FRNRAP. This CDR3 has 15 amino acids. Trimming took 7 bases from V and 5 from J; bases not matched to a gene: 11. The CDR3 is CASATGDRVVETQYF. The CDR3 DNA is TGTGCTAGTGCCACCGGGGACAGGGTCGTGGAGACCCAGTACTTC.

This clonotype appeared a few times. This chain uses TRBV28 with TRBJ2-3; TRBD2 might be the D (6 bases). V was shortened by 4 bases and J by 0 bases, with 11 bases between the two germline ends. Germline CDR1 reads MDHEN; CDR2 reads SYDVKM. This CDR3 region has 15 residues. The CDR3 DNA is TGTGCCAGCAGTTCGCAGCGGGCGAGCACAGATACGCAGTATTTT. This translates into CASSSQRASTDTQYF.

The count of this clonotype is one. Germline is not matched at one junction end, which may reflect a read error. J is TRBJ1-1 and V is TRBV24-1; a weak D match, TRBD1 (6 bases). Germline values: CDR1 KGHDR, CDR2 SFDVKD. The CDR3 is 13 residues long. As DNA, the CDR3 is TGTGCCACCAATGATTTAGGGGGCACTGAAGCTTTCTTT. The encoded protein is CATNDLGGTEAFF.

In its sample, this clonotype was seen a few times. The gene calls are TRBV29-1 and TRBJ2-5, with TRBD2 matching 8 bases. This CDR3 is 13 amino acids long. Germline CDR1 and CDR2: SQVTM and ANQGSEA. V lost 4 bases, J lost 2 bases, and 3 bases stayed unmatched. CDR3 residues: CSVGSSGQETQYF. In nucleotides, the CDR3 is TGCAGCGTTGGTTCTAGCGGGCAAGAGACCCAGTACTTC.

This clonotype was observed a few times. V is TRBV28 and J is TRBJ2-3; 9 nucleotides align to TRBD1. The germline V gene encodes CDR1 MDHEN and CDR2 SYDVKM. This CDR3 contains 14 residues. Trimming removed 6 bases from V and 4 bases from J; junction bases left unmatched: 5. The CDR3 bases are TGTGCCAGCAGGGACCGGGACAGGGCAGATACGCAGTATTTT. As protein: CASRDRDRADTQYF.

The gene calls are TRBV20-1 and TRBJ1-1; 10 bases match TRBD1. CDR1 and CDR2 (germline): DFQATT, SNEGSKA (reference sequence). The CDR3 extends over 15 amino acids. The trim removed 5 bases at V and 6 bases at J, leaving 12 bases unmatched. This CDR3 is CSARDRGPSSAEAFF. CDR3 sequence (DNA): TGCAGTGCTCGGGACAGGGGACCTTCAAGCGCTGAAGCTTTCTTT.

The chain is built from TRBV4-3 and TRBJ2-1, with 7 bases fitting TRBD1. Looked up from germline, CDR1 is LGHNA and CDR2 is YSLEER. This CDR3 is 16 amino acids long. V shed 4 bases, J shed 6 bases, and the junction held 12 bases outside the gene matches. DNA for the CDR3: TGCGCCAGCAGCCTCTACACAGGGGTTTTAAGCAATGAGCAGTTCTTC. This codes for CASSLYTGVLSNEQFF.

The gene calls are TRBV6-2 or TRBV6-3 and TRBJ2-5; 9 nucleotides agree with TRBD1. The J segment lost 3 bases and the V segment lost 7 bases, leaving 6 bases of the junction unmatched. The CDR3 is 14 residues long. The germline V gene has CDR1 MNHEY and CDR2 SVGEGT. CDR3: CASTRQGVKETQYF. For the CDR3, the DNA is TGTGCCAGCACAAGACAGGGGGTAAAAGAGACCCAGTACTTC.

This chain uses TRBV7-8 with TRBJ1-2; D may be TRBD1 (6 bases). Germline loops: CDR1 SGHVS, CDR2 FQNEAQ. V was clipped by 2 bases and J by 2 bases, with 12 bases between them. The CDR3 covers 15 residues. In DNA form, the CDR3 reads TGTGCCAGCAGCTTACTCCCGGGGGCGAACTATGGCTACACCTTC. This codes for CASSLLPGANYGYTF.

This sequence joins TRBV5-1 and TRBJ2-5; 9 nucleotides match TRBD1. The germline CDR1 and CDR2 sequences are SGHRS and YFSETQ. The J segment lost 4 bases and the V segment lost 4 bases, leaving 17 bases of the junction unmatched. The CDR3 runs to 18 residues. CDR3 protein: CASSSAFKATGGRETQYF. The CDR3 nucleotides are TGCGCCAGCAGCAGCGCCTTCAAGGCGACAGGGGGACGAGAGACCCAGTACTTC.

The chain joins TRBV4-1 to TRBJ2-5; TRBD2 aligns across 8 bases. V trimming: 2 bases; J trimming: 5 bases; junction bases outside the gene matches: 10. The V gene's germline CDR1 is MGHRA and CDR2 YSYEKL. The CDR3 is 16 residues long. The CDR3 DNA follows: TGCGCCAGCAGCCAATCCAGCGGGGGATCTTCGGAGACCCAGTACTTC. Protein sequence: CASSQSSGGSSETQYF.

This clonotype was seen a handful of times. This sequence joins TRBV28 and TRBJ2-1; TRBD2 agrees at 9 bases. Per the germline V gene, CDR1 is MDHEN and CDR2 is SYDVKM. The ends lost 7 bases at V and 4 bases at J; junction bases unmatched: 8. The CDR3 is made up of 15 amino acids. DNA for the CDR3: TGTGCCAGCACCAAGGAGCTAGCGGGGTACAATGAGCAGTTCTTC. This codes for CASTKELAGYNEQFF.

The chain combines TRBV25-1 with TRBJ2-3; D perhaps matches TRBD2 (5 bases). CDR1 is MGHDK, CDR2 SYGVNS, per germline. The length of the CDR3 is 13 residues. Trimming stripped 2 bases from V and 9 bases from J, with 12 bases between. The CDR3 spells CASSEGQRHTQYF. The CDR3 DNA reads TGTGCCAGCAGTGAAGGCCAGCGGCACACGCAGTATTTT.

This clonotype was observed a few times. The germline gene is not matched at one end of the junction; a read error may be the cause. The genes are TRBV12-3 or TRBV12-4 and TRBJ1-4; TRBD1 aligns across 7 bases. This CDR3 has 15 residues. The CDR3 is CASNLGQVGNEKLFF. The CDR3 nucleotides read TGCGCCAGCAACCTTGGACAGGTTGGGAATGAAAAACTGTTTTTT.

With respect to this clonotype: At one end the junction does not follow the germline gene, possibly because of a read error. The chain couples TRBV28 to TRBJ2-6; TRBD2 agrees at 7 bases. The CDR3 spans 16 residues. From germline, CDR1 is MDHEN and CDR2 SYDVKM. The CDR3: CASTSRGVTGANVPTF. The CDR3 coding sequence is TGTGCCAGCACCAGTCGGGGGGTAACTGGGGCCAACGTCCCGACTTTC.

This clonotype has only a few counts. This rearrangement joins TRBV6-5 to TRBJ2-3; 9 nucleotides line up with TRBD2. CDR3 length: 18 amino acids. V shed 0 bases, J shed 0 bases, and the junction held 7 bases outside the gene matches. The V gene's germline CDR1 is MNHEY and CDR2 SVGAGI. The CDR3 region is CASSYSLTSGFSTDTQYF. CDR3 coding DNA: TGTGCCAGCAGTTACTCGCTGACTAGCGGATTTAGCACAGATACGCAGTATTTT.

The chain recombines TRBV10-1 with TRBJ2-1, with D perhaps matching TRBD2 (5 bases). Trimming took 3 bases from V and 7 from J, leaving 19 bases between them. CDR1 is WNHNN and CDR2 is SYGVQD in the germline V gene (reference sequence). The CDR3 contains 16 residues. The CDR3 DNA reads as TGCGCCAGCAGTGAAGGGCGAGCGGCTCGATGGAATGAGCAGTTCTTC. Its translation is CASSEGRAARWNEQFF.

This clonotype was recorded at least ten times. The V call is TRBV28, the J call TRBJ1-3; D might be TRBD1 (5 bases). Germline V gene sequence: CDR1 MDHEN, CDR2 SYDVKM. Deletions cut 3 bases from V and 4 bases from J, with 13 bases between. The CDR3 covers 15 residues. As DNA, the CDR3 is TGTGCCAGCAGTTTGGACAACCTGAGGGGAAACACCATATATTTT. Encoded protein: CASSLDNLRGNTIYF. The variable domain in full, completed from reference TRBV28 and TRBJ1-3, reads DVKVTQSSRYLVKRTGEKVFLECVQDMDHENMFWYRQDPGLGLRLIYFSYDVKMKEKGDIPEGYSVSREKKERFSLILESASTNQTSMYLCASSLDNLRGNTIYFGEGSWLTVV.

The chain links TRBV6-2 or TRBV6-3 to TRBJ2-7; D not certain. Trimming left V 2 bases short and J 3 bases short, with 8 bases between. CDR1 is MNHEY and CDR2 is SVGEGT in the germline V gene. The CDR3 contains 13 residues. The CDR3 is CASSYAQVYEQYF. In DNA form, the CDR3 reads TGTGCCAGCAGTTACGCTCAGGTCTACGAGCAGTACTTC.

The gene calls are TRBV2 and TRBJ2-7, with 7 nucleotides matching TRBD1. Germline V gene lookup returns CDR1 SNHLY and CDR2 FYNNEI. Losses at the gene ends were 7 bases for V and 2 bases for J; bases not matched to a gene: 11. This CDR3 has 15 amino acids. CDR3 sequence (DNA): TGTGCCAGCACCCGACAGGGTTCTAGTGCCTACGAGCAGTACTTC. As protein: CASTRQGSSAYEQYF.

This sequence joins TRBV4-1 and TRBJ1-6; no reliable D call. The CDR3 runs 15 residues. Germline-derived CDR1 and CDR2 are MGHRA and YSYEKL. The ends were cut back, 2 bases at V and 9 bases at J, with 14 bases in the middle. The CDR3 loop is CASSQSEVSSSPLHF. CDR3 nucleotides: TGCGCCAGCAGCCAATCTGAGGTCAGCAGTTCACCCCTCCACTTT.

The chain couples TRBV24-1 to TRBJ2-7, with D tentatively TRBD1 (6 bases). Per germline, CDR1 KGHDR and CDR2 SFDVKD. CDR3 length equals 13 residues. Trimming shortened V by 0 bases and J by 8 bases, and 10 bases separated the two germline ends. In DNA, the CDR3 is TGTGCCACCAGTGATTTGCGTAGGGGGAAGCAGTACTTC. The encoded protein is CATSDLRRGKQYF.

This chain joins TRBV6-2 or TRBV6-3 and TRBJ2-5, with 9 bases aligning to TRBD2. The CDR3 length is 16 residues. Per the germline V gene, CDR1 is MNHEY and CDR2 is SVGEGT. Trimming cost V 2 bases and J 7 bases; bases outside gene matches: 11. The chain's CDR3 is CASSYDKTSGMGTQYF. The DNA for the CDR3 is TGTGCCAGCAGTTACGATAAGACTAGCGGCATGGGGACCCAGTACTTC.

This clonotype was seen more than once but under ten times. This chain connects TRBV2 to TRBJ2-5; 7 positions match TRBD2. The CDR3 contains 15 residues. Germline V CDR1 and CDR2: SNHLY, FYNNEI. J gave up 2 bases and V 4 bases, and 7 bases lay outside the gene matches. This chain's CDR3 is CASSGDYRWQETQYF. The CDR3 bases are TGTGCCAGCAGTGGGGACTACCGGTGGCAAGAGACCCAGTACTTC.

In its sample, this clonotype was seen many times. The chain is built from TRBV12-3 or TRBV12-4 and TRBJ2-2; 12 bases are a match to TRBD1. The CDR3 length is 16 residues. V was clipped by 5 bases and J by 4 bases; unmatched bases: 5. The CDR3 loop is CASSPGTGGGTGELFF. CDR3 DNA sequence: TGTGCCAGCAGTCCGGGGACAGGGGGCGGCACCGGGGAGCTGTTTTTT.

For this clonotype: Since the CDR3 does not end with the conserved phenylalanine or tryptophan, this likely comes from a read error. The gene calls are TRBV6-1 and TRBJ2-4; D gene uncertain. This CDR3 comprises 16 residues. Germline V gene lookup returns CDR1 MNHNS and CDR2 SASEGT. V was cut by 3 bases and J by 5 bases, with 17 bases left in between. As DNA, the CDR3 is TGTGCCAGCAGTGATCACGGGTTCAAAATCCAAAACATTCAGTACTTG. Its translation: CASSDHGFKIQNIQYL.

The rearrangement joins TRBV28 to TRBJ1-4, with 8 bases lining up with TRBD1. This CDR3 contains 16 residues. CDR1 MDHEN and CDR2 SYDVKM come from the germline V gene. The trim removed 5 bases at V and 5 bases at J, leaving 10 bases unmatched. The CDR3 sequence is CASSPRTGGRNEKLFF. Here the CDR3 DNA reads TGTGCCAGCAGTCCTCGTACAGGGGGGCGGAATGAAAAACTGTTTTTT.

The table lists this clonotype with a few counts. The chain uses TRBV20-1 and TRBJ2-3, with 9 positions matching TRBD1. Germline assignment: CDR1 DFQATT and CDR2 SNEGSKA (reference sequence). V shed 6 bases, J shed 2 bases, and the junction held 6 bases outside the gene matches. The CDR3 spans 14 residues. CDR3 in amino acids: CSAQDRGTTDTQYF. The DNA of the CDR3 is TGCAGTGCCCAAGACAGGGGGACCACAGATACGCAGTATTTT.